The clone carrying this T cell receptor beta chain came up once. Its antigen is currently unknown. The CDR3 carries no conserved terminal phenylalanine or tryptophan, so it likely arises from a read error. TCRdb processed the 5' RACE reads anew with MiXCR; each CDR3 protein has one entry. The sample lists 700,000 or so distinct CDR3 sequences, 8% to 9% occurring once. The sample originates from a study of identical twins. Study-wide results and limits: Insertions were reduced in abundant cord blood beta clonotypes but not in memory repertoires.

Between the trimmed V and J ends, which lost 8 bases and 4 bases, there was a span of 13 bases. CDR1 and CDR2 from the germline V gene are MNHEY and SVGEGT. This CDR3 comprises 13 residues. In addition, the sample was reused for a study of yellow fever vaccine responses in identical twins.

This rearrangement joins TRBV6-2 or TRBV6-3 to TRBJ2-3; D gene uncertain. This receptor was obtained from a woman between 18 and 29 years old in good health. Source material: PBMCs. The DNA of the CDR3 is TGTGCCAGCCAGCCTAGGTTCGCAGATACGCAGTATCTT. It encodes CASQPRFADTQYL.